This T cell receptor (beta chain) was captured in a study of T cell clonotyping in hematopoietic cell transplantation. Across the study: Pretransplant recipient samples were taken after cytoreduction. Study-level points and caveats: After transplant, recipient diversity fell while pathologically expanded clonotypes grew through day 180.

Time point: recipient sample about 28 days before transplant, after cytoreduction. Assay used: immunoSEQ multiplex PCR; TCRdb lists only in-frame clones, some missing. The table lists some 49,000 clones, just over 85% of them singletons, with 5.9% in the top ten. In this sample, this clone turned up a few times. Its specificity is unknown. This CDR3 has 13 amino acids. V was clipped by 3 bases and J by 2 bases, with 7 bases between them. Germline V lookup: CDR1 SNHLY, CDR2 FYNNEI. This clonotype was obtained from a man aged 55-75 years with biphenotypic leukemia. Some clones in this sample may be carry-over from other donors' samples. Sequenced material: peripheral blood mononuclear cells, taken before stem cell transplant. This chain links TRBV2 with TRBJ2-5; D not resolved. The CDR3 here is CASSDSRQETQYF. The DNA for the CDR3 is TGTGCCAGCAGTGATTCACGTCAAGAGACCCAGTACTTC.